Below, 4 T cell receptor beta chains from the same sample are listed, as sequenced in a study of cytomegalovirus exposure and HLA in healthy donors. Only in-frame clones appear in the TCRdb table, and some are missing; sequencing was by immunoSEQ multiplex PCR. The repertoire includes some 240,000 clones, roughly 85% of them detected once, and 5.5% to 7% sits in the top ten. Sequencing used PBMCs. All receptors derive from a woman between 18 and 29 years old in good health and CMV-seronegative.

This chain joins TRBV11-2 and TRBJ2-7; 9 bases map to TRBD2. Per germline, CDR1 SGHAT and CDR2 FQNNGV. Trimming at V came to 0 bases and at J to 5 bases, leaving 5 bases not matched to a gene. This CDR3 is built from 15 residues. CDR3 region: CASSLEASGAHEQYF. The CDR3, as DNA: TGTGCCAGCAGCTTAGAGGCTAGCGGGGCCCACGAGCAGTACTTC.

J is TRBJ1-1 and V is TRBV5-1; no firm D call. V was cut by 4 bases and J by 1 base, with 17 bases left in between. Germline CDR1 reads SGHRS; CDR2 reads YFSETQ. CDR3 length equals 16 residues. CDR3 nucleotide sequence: TGCGCCAGCAGCCGATCGGAGGGCCGACCGAACACTGAAGCTTTCTTT. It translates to CASSRSEGRPNTEAFF. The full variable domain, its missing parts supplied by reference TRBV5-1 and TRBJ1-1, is KAGVTQTPRYLIKTRGQQVTLSCSPISGHRSVSWYQQTPGQGLQFLFEYFSETQRNKGNFPGRFSGRQFSNSRSEMNVSTLELGDSALYLCASSRSEGRPNTEAFFGQGTRLTVV.

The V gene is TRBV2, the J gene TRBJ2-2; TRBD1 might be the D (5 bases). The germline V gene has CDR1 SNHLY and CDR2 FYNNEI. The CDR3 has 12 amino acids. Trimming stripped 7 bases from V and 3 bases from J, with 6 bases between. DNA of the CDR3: TGTGCCAGCAAGACAGACACCGGGGAGCTGTTTTTT. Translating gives CASKTDTGELFF.

CDR3 in amino acids: CASSLSPDRGRYGGYTF. The CDR3 DNA reads TGTGCCAGCAGCCTCTCACCAGACAGGGGGCGGTATGGTGGCTACACCTTC. V and J are TRBV9 and TRBJ1-2; 10 nucleotides match TRBD1. From germline, CDR1 is SGDLS and CDR2 YYNGEE. The CDR3 consists of 17 residues. V shed 4 bases, J shed 7 bases, and the junction held 16 bases outside the gene matches.